These 22 T cell receptor beta chains were sequenced from one sample in a study of blood T cell repertoires in COVID-19. Sequenced by immunoSEQ multiplex PCR; TCRdb stores in-frame clones only, minus some. The data contain 110,000 to 150,000 clones, around 82% of them seen just once; the ten biggest clones take up about 8%. Sequencing was carried out using peripheral blood. All receptors derive from a human donor in a cohort sampled during active COVID-19.

This chain connects TRBV19 to TRBJ2-7, with D possibly being TRBD1 (5 bases). Germline CDR1 reads LNHDA; CDR2 reads SQIVND (reference sequence). V lost 4 bases to trimming and J lost 1 base, with 14 bases between them. There are 15 residues in the CDR3. CDR3 amino acids: CASSKILDRSYEQYF. CDR3 nucleotide sequence: TGTGCCAGTAGTAAAATACTCGACAGATCCTACGAGCAGTACTTC.

The V gene is TRBV6-5, the J gene TRBJ2-1, with TRBD1 identical over 9 bases. Germline CDR1 MNHEY, CDR2 SVGAGI. The J segment lost 2 bases and the V segment lost 6 bases, leaving 2 bases of the junction unmatched. This CDR3 contains 14 residues. The CDR3 sequence: CASRNRGPYNEQFF. The DNA for the CDR3 is TGTGCCAGCAGAAACAGGGGGCCCTACAATGAGCAGTTCTTC.

The rearrangement joins TRBV5-4 to TRBJ2-7; 13 nucleotides agree with TRBD2. The CDR3 spans 15 residues. CDR1 and CDR2 from the germline V gene are SGHNT and YYREEE (reference sequence). The V gene end was trimmed by 4 bases and the J gene end by 6 bases; junction bases not matched to a gene: 7. The CDR3 nucleotides read TGTGCCAGCAGCGCAGCGGGACTAGCGGGGACCGAGCAGTACTTC. Protein: CASSAAGLAGTEQYF.

The CDR3: CASGPTGVGGELFF. CDR3 coding DNA: TGTGCTAGTGGTCCAACAGGGGTCGGCGGGGAGCTGTTTTTT. J is TRBJ2-2 and V is TRBV12-5, with 7 bases aligning to TRBD1. Trimming took 5 bases from V and 7 from J; bases not matched to a gene: 7. CDR3 length equals 14 residues. Germline V CDR1 and CDR2: LGHNT, FRNRAP.

This chain connects TRBV28 to TRBJ2-1; D might be TRBD1 (5 bases). The germline gives CDR1 MDHEN, CDR2 SYDVKM. This CDR3 contains 18 residues. V was clipped by 5 bases and J by 3 bases, with 23 bases between them. The chain's CDR3 is CASSTHKRQIGFYNEQFF. CDR3 nucleotides: TGTGCCAGCAGTACTCACAAAAGACAGATAGGTTTCTACAATGAGCAGTTCTTC.

This clone appeared a few times. The V and J genes are TRBV7-2 and TRBJ2-3; tentatively, D is TRBD1 (6 bases). This CDR3 spans 16 amino acids. The V gene lost 5 bases and the J gene lost 0 bases, with 15 bases spanning the gap. Germline CDR1 and CDR2: SGHTA and FQGNSA. CDR3 DNA sequence: TGTGCCAGCAGCGAGCGACAGGTTACTAGCACAGATACGCAGTATTTT. This codes for CASSERQVTSTDTQYF.

The chain couples TRBV6-5 to TRBJ1-1, with 7 bases identical to TRBD1. V lost 7 bases to trimming and J lost 5 bases; unmatched junction nucleotides: 10. This CDR3 spans 14 amino acids. The germline CDR1 and CDR2 sequences are MNHEY and SVGAGI. In nucleotides, the CDR3 is TGTGCCAGCACCCTTAAAAGGGGGCTTACTGAAGCTTTCTTT. Protein: CASTLKRGLTEAFF.

V and J are TRBV5-8 and TRBJ1-1; D uncertain. The CDR3 has 15 residues. CDR1 SGHTS and CDR2 YDEGEE come from the germline V gene. V lost 2 bases and J lost 1, with 12 bases in between. The CDR3 nucleotides are TGTGCCAGCAGCTTTGACCAGACTCAGAACACTGAAGCTTTCTTT. Translated, it gives CASSFDQTQNTEAFF.

This clone was detected only once. The chain uses TRBV25-1 and TRBJ1-1, with 7 bases fitting TRBD1. The CDR3 is 12 amino acids. Germline-derived CDR1 and CDR2 are MGHDK and SYGVNS. After removal of 8 bases from V and 3 bases from J, the junction contained 3 bases not matched to a gene. The CDR3, as DNA: TGTGCCAGCCGACAGGGAGACACTGAAGCTTTCTTT. It yields the protein CASRQGDTEAFF.

The chain recombines TRBV7-9 with TRBJ1-1; 7 bases align to TRBD1. The junction had 4 bases not matched to a gene; V was cut back by 2 bases and J by 1 base. Germline CDR1 SEHNR, CDR2 FQNEAQ (reference sequence). The CDR3 covers 15 residues. The CDR3 here is CASSLRGQKNTEAFF. The CDR3, as DNA: TGTGCCAGCAGCTTAAGGGGACAGAAGAACACTGAAGCTTTCTTT.

V is TRBV7-9 and J is TRBJ1-5; a possible D gene is TRBD1 (6 bases). V was clipped by 1 base and J by 0 bases, with 16 bases between them. Germline V CDR1 and CDR2: SEHNR, FQNEAQ (reference sequence). The CDR3 is made up of 18 amino acids. In DNA, the CDR3 is TGTGCCAGCAGCTTAGGTACGACAGGACGAAATAGCAATCAGCCCCAGCATTTT. This translates into CASSLGTTGRNSNQPQHF. The full variable domain, rest sourced from reference TRBV7-9 and TRBJ1-5, is DTGVSQNPRHKITKRGQNVTFRCDPISEHNRLYWYRQTLGQGPEFLTYFQNEAQLEKSRLLSDRFSAERPKGSFSTLEIQRTEQGDSAMYLCASSLGTTGRNSNQPQHFGDGTRLSIL.

The rearrangement links TRBV7-9 to TRBJ2-7; TRBD1 agrees at 7 bases. The CDR3 contains 14 residues. Germline CDR1 SEHNR, CDR2 FQNEAQ (reference sequence). The V gene end was trimmed by 5 bases and the J gene end by 3 bases; junction bases not matched to a gene: 7. Here the CDR3 reads CASSPDRDSYEQYF. The CDR3 DNA sequence: TGTGCCAGCAGCCCCGACCGGGACAGCTACGAGCAGTACTTC.

The rearrangement uses TRBV10-3 and TRBJ2-3, with 8 bases matching TRBD2. This CDR3 spans 13 amino acids. Germline-derived CDR1 and CDR2 are ENHRY and SYGVKD. The J segment lost 0 bases and the V segment lost 11 bases, leaving 4 bases of the junction unmatched. The CDR3 region is CAVSGASTDTQYF. CDR3 in DNA: TGTGCCGTTAGCGGGGCCAGCACAGATACGCAGTATTTT.

The chain is built from TRBV19 and TRBJ2-7; 7 bases line up with TRBD1. The CDR3 runs 15 residues. Germline CDR1 LNHDA, CDR2 SQIVND (reference sequence). The J segment lost 4 bases and the V segment lost 5 bases, leaving 11 bases of the junction unmatched. Written as DNA, the CDR3 is TGTGCCAGTAGTGACCCGGGACAGTTTTCATACGAGCAGTACTTC. Translation gives CASSDPGQFSYEQYF.

This sequence joins TRBV11-2 and TRBJ1-2; no firm D call. Germline V gene sequence: CDR1 SGHAT, CDR2 FQNNGV. The CDR3 is 14 residues long. V was trimmed by 0 bases and J by 4 bases, leaving 9 bases between them. The CDR3 loop is CASSLDRLSYGYTF. In DNA, the CDR3 is TGTGCCAGCAGCTTAGACAGGCTGAGCTATGGCTACACCTTC. Using reference TRBV11-2 and TRBJ1-2 for the parts outside the CDR3, the full variable domain is EAGVAQSPRYKIIEKRQSVAFWCNPISGHATLYWYQQILGQGPKLLIQFQNNGVVDDSQLPKDRFSAERLKGVDSTLKIQPAKLEDSAVYLCASSLDRLSYGYTFGSGTRLTVV.

The V call is TRBV6-5, the J call TRBJ2-7; weak D call: TRBD2 (6 bases). V shed 2 bases and J shed 4 bases, with 12 bases lying between them. The germline gives CDR1 MNHEY, CDR2 SVGAGI. The CDR3 extends over 14 amino acids. The CDR3 sequence: CASSYPGREYEQYF. In DNA, the CDR3 is TGTGCCAGCAGTTACCCCGGACGGGAGTACGAGCAGTACTTC.

CDR3 bases: TGTGCCAGTAGTGCCCCCGGGGGAGCCCGTCAGGAGACCCAGTACTTC. Its protein is CASSAPGGARQETQYF. The rearrangement links TRBV19 to TRBJ2-5, with D perhaps matching TRBD2 (6 bases). CDR3 length: 16 amino acids. CDR1 and CDR2 from the germline V gene are LNHDA and SQIVND (reference sequence). Trimming shortened V by 5 bases and J by 5 bases, and 21 bases separated the two germline ends.

J is TRBJ2-7 and V is TRBV9; 12 bases agree with TRBD1. Germline assignment: CDR1 SGDLS and CDR2 YYNGEE. V trimming: 1 base; J trimming: 5 bases; junction bases outside the gene matches: 4. The CDR3 loop spans 15 amino acids. The CDR3 here is CASSVMGQGADEQYF. In nucleotides, the CDR3 is TGTGCCAGCAGCGTAATGGGACAGGGGGCCGACGAGCAGTACTTC.

The genes are TRBV29-1 and TRBJ2-2; 8 bases fit TRBD1. Germline CDR1 is SQVTM and CDR2 is ANQGSEA. V lost 6 bases and J lost 4; bases outside the gene matches: 7. This CDR3 has 14 residues. The CDR3 region has the DNA TGCAGCGTCGCCGGACAGGGTTTCACCGGGGAGCTGTTTTTT. It codes for CSVAGQGFTGELFF.

The V call is TRBV2, the J call TRBJ2-7, with TRBD1 matching over 8 bases. J lost 4 bases, V lost 6 bases, and 5 bases had no gene match. The germline gives CDR1 SNHLY, CDR2 FYNNEI. The CDR3 contains 13 residues. In DNA, the CDR3 is TGTGCCAGCAGCCCAGGGGGCAAGTACGAGCAGTACTTC. This encodes CASSPGGKYEQYF.

The V gene is TRBV5-4, the J gene TRBJ2-5; no definite D call. The CDR3 runs to 12 residues. Germline assignment: CDR1 SGHNT and CDR2 YYREEE (reference sequence). V was clipped by 0 bases and J by 3 bases, with 3 bases between them. The CDR3 DNA follows: TGTGCCAGCAGCTTGGTAGAAGAGACCCAGTACTTC. Protein: CASSLVEETQYF. The whole variable domain, remainder taken from reference TRBV5-4 and TRBJ2-5, is ETGVTQSPTHLIKTRGQQVTLRCSSQSGHNTVSWYQQALGQGPQFIFQYYREEENGRGNFPPRFSGLQFPNYSSELNVNALELDDSALYLCASSLVEETQYFGPGTRLLVL.

This chain connects TRBV29-1 to TRBJ1-2, with D tentatively TRBD1 (6 bases). CDR1 SQVTM and CDR2 ANQGSEA come from the germline V gene. The length of the CDR3 is 12 residues. V was shortened by 1 base and J by 4 bases, with 7 bases between the two germline ends. CDR3 nucleotide sequence: TGCAGCGTTGAAGGGACAGCCTATGGCTACACCTTC. As protein: CSVEGTAYGYTF.